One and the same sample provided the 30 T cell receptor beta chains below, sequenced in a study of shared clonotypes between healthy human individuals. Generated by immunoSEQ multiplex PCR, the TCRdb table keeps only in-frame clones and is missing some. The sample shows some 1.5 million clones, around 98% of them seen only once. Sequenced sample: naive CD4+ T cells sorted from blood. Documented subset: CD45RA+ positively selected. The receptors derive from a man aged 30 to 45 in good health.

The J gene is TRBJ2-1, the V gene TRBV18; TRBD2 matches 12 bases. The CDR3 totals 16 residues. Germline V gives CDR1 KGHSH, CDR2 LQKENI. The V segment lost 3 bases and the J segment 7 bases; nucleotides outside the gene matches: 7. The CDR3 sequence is CASSPTSGSPGNEQFF. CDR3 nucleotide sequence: TGTGCCAGCTCACCGACTAGCGGGAGTCCCGGGAATGAGCAGTTCTTC.

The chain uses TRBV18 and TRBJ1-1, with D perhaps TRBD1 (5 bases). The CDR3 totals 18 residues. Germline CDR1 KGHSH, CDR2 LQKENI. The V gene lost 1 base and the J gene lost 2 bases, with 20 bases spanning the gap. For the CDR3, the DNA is TGTGCCAGCTCACCACTGGGGACCTCAAGCGTCAAAAACACTGAAGCTTTCTTT. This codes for CASSPLGTSSVKNTEAFF.

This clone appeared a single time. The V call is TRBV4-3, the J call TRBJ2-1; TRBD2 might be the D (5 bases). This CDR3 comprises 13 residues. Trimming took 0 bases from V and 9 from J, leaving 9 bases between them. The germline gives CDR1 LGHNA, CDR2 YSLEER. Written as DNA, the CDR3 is TGCGCCAGCAGCCAAGACCTAGCCACTGAGCAGTTCTTC. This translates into CASSQDLATEQFF.

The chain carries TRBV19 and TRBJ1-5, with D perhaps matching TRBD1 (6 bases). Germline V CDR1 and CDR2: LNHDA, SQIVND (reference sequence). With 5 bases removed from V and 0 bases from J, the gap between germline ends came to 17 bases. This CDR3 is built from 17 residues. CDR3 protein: CASSVRETGLSNQPQHF. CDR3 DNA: TGTGCCAGTAGTGTCCGCGAGACAGGACTTAGCAATCAGCCCCAGCATTTT.

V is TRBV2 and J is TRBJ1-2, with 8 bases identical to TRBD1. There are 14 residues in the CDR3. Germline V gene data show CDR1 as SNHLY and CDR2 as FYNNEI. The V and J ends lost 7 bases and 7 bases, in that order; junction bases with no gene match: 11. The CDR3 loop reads CASTPRTGFGGYTF. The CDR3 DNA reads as TGTGCCAGCACCCCCCGGACAGGGTTCGGTGGCTACACCTTC.

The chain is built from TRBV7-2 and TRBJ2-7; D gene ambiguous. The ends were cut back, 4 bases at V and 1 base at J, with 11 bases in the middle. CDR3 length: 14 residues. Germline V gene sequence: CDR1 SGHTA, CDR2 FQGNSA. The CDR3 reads CASSSVGLSYEQYF. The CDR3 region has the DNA TGTGCCAGCAGCTCAGTTGGCCTTTCCTACGAGCAGTACTTC. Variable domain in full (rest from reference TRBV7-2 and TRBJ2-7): GAGVSQSPSNKVTEKGKDVELRCDPISGHTALYWYRQSLGQGLEFLIYFQGNSAPDKSGLPSDRFSAERTGGSVSTLTIQRTQQEDSAVYLCASSSVGLSYEQYFGPGTRLTVT.

This CDR3 reads CAISVGQGPSQYF. The CDR3 nucleotides read TGTGCCATCAGTGTGGGACAGGGTCCTTCGCAGTATTTT. The chain has TRBV10-3 and TRBJ2-3, with 9 positions matching TRBD1. The CDR3 sequence is 13 residues long. In germline, CDR1 is ENHRY, CDR2 SYGVKD. V lost 4 bases to trimming and J lost 10 bases; unmatched junction nucleotides: 6.

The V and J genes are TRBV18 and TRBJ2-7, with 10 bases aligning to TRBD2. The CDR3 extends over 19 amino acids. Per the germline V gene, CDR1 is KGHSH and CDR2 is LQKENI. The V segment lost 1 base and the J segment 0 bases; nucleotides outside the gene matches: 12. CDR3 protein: CASSPLPRSSSGSSYEQYF. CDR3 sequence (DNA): TGTGCCAGCTCACCACTTCCCCGGAGCTCTAGCGGGAGCTCCTACGAGCAGTACTTC.

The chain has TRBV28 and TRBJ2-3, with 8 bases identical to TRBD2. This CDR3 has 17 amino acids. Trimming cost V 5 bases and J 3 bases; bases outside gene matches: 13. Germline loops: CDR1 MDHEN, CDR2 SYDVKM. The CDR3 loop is CASSGSSGSVLTDTQYF. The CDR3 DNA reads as TGTGCCAGCAGTGGTTCAAGCGGGAGTGTTTTGACAGATACGCAGTATTTT.

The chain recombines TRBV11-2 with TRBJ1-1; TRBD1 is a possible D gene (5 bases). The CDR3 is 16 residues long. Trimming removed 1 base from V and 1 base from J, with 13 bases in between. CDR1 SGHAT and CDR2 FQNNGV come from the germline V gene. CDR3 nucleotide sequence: TGTGCCAGCAGCTTAGTCTGGGGCCTAGAGAACACTGAAGCTTTCTTT. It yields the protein CASSLVWGLENTEAFF.

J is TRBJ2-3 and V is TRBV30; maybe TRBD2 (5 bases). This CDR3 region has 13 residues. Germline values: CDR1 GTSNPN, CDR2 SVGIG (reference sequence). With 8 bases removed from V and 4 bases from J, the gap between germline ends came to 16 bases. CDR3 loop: CARRDTGADTQYF. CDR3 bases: TGTGCCCGCCGTGATACCGGGGCAGATACGCAGTATTTT.

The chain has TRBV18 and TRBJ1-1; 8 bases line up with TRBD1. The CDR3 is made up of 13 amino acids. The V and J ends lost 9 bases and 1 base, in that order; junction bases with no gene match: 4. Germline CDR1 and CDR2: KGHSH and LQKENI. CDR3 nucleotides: TGTGCCAGTTACGGGACAGGGAACACTGAAGCTTTCTTT. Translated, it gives CASYGTGNTEAFF. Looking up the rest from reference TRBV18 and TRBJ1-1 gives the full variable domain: NAGVMQNPRHLVRRRGQEARLRCSPMKGHSHVYWYRQLPEEGLKFMVYLQKENIIDESGMPKERFSAEFPKEGPSILRIQQVVRGDSAAYFCASYGTGNTEAFFGQGTRLTVV.

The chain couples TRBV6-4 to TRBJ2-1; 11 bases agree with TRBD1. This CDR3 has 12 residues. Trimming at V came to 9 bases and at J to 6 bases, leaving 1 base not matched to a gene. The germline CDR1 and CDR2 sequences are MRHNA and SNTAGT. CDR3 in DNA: TGTGCCAGGGACAGGGGGCGCAATGAGCAGTTCTTC. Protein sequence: CARDRGRNEQFF.

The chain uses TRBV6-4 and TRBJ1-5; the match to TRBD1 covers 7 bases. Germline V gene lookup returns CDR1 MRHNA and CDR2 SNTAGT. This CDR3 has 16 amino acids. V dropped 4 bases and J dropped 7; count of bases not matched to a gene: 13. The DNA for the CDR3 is TGTGCCAGCAGTGCCCTAACAGGGGACTATCAACAGCCCCAGCATTTT. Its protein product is CASSALTGDYQQPQHF.

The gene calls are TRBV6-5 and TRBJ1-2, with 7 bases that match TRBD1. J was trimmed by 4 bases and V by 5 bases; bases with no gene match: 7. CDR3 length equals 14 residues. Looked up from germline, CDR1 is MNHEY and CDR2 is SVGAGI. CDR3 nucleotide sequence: TGTGCCAGCAGTCCTCTGGGGACAGCCTATGGCTACACCTTC. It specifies CASSPLGTAYGYTF.

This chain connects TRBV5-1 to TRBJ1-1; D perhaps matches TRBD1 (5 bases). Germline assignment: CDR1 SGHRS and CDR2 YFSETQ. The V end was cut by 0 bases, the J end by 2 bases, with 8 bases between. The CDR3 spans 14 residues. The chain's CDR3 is CASSLVQVNTEAFF. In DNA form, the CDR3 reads TGCGCCAGCAGCTTGGTACAGGTTAACACTGAAGCTTTCTTT. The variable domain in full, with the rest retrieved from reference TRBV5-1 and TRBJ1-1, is KAGVTQTPRYLIKTRGQQVTLSCSPISGHRSVSWYQQTPGQGLQFLFEYFSETQRNKGNFPGRFSGRQFSNSRSEMNVSTLELGDSALYLCASSLVQVNTEAFFGQGTRLTVV.

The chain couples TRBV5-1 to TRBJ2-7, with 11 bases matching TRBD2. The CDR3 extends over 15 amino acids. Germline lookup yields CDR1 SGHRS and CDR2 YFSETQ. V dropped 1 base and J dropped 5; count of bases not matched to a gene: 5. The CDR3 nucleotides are TGCGCCAGCAGCTTGCTCACTAGCGGGAGCCACGAGCAGTACTTC. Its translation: CASSLLTSGSHEQYF.

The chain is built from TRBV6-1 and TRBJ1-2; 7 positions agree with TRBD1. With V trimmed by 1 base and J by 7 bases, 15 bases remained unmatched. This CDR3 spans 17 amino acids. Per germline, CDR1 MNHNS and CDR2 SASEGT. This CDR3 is CASSEDASGGTASGYTF. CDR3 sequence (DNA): TGTGCCAGCAGTGAAGACGCCTCAGGGGGGACAGCATCTGGCTACACCTTC.

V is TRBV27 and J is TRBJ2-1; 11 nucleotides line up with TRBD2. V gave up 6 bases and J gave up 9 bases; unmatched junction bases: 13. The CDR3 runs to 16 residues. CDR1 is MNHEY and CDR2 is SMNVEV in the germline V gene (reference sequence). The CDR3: CASSRWIAGGPREQFF. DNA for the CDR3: TGTGCCAGCAGCAGGTGGATAGCGGGAGGGCCTCGTGAGCAGTTCTTC.

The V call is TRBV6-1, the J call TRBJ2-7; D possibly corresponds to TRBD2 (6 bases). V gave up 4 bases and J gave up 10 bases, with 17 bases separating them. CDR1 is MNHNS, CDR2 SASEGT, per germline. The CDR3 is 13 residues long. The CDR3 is CASSAGLLWGQYF. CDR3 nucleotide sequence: TGTGCCAGCAGTGCGGGACTCCTGTGGGGTCAGTACTTC.

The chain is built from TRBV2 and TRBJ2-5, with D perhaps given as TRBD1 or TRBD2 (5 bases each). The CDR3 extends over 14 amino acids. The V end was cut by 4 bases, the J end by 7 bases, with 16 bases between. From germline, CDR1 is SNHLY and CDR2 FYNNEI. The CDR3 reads CASSARGPTSTQYF. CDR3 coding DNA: TGTGCCAGCAGTGCCCGGGGACCCACGTCGACCCAGTACTTC.

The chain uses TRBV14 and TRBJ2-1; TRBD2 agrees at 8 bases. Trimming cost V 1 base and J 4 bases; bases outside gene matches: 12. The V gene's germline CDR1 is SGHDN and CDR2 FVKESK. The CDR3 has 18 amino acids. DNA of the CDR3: TGTGCCAGCAGCCAAGGAGGGTTTCGCGGGAGGAGTTACAATGAGCAGTTCTTC. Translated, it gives CASSQGGFRGRSYNEQFF.

The CDR3 sequence is CASSNPDRATWYF. The CDR3, as DNA: TGTGCCAGCAGCAATCCGGACAGGGCCACGTGGTACTTC. The chain uses TRBV21-1 and TRBJ2-7; TRBD1 is the table's D call and was not checked against the DNA. TRBV21-1 is tagged as a pseudogene. This CDR3 region has 13 residues.

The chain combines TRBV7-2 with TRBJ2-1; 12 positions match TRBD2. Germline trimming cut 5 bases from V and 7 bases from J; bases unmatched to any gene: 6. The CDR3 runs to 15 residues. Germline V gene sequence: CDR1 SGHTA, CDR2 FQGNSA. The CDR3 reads CASSLLAGGGNEQFF. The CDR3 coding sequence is TGTGCCAGCAGCCTACTAGCGGGGGGAGGAAATGAGCAGTTCTTC.

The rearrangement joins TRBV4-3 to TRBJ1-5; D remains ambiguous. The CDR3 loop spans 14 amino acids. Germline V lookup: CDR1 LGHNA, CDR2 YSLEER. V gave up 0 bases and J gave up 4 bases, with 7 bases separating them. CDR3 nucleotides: TGCGCCAGCAGCCAAGAAGCTGGGAATCAGCCCCAGCATTTT. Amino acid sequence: CASSQEAGNQPQHF.

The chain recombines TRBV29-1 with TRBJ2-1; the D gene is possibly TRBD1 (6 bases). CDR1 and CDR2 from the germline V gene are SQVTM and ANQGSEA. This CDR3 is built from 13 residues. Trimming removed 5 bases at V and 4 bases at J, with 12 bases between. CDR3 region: CSVWGRGYNEQFF. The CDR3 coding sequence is TGCAGCGTTTGGGGGCGAGGGTACAATGAGCAGTTCTTC.

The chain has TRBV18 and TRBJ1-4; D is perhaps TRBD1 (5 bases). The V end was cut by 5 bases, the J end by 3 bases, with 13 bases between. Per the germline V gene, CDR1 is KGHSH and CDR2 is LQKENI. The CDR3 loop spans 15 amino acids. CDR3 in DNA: TGTGCCAGCTCAACCTCGGGGGGATCTAATGAAAAACTGTTTTTT. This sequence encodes CASSTSGGSNEKLFF. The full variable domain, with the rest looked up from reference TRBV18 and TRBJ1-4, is NAGVMQNPRHLVRRRGQEARLRCSPMKGHSHVYWYRQLPEEGLKFMVYLQKENIIDESGMPKERFSAEFPKEGPSILRIQQVVRGDSAAYFCASSTSGGSNEKLFFGSGTQLSVL.

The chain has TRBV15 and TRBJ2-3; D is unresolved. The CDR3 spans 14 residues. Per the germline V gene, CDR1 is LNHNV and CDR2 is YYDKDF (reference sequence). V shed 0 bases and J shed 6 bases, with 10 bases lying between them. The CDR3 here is CATSRDRVGDTQYF. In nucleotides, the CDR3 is TGTGCCACCAGCAGAGATCGCGTGGGGGATACGCAGTATTTT. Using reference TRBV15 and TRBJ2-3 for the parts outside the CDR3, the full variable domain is DAMVIQNPRYQVTQFGKPVTLSCSQTLNHNVMYWYQQKSSQAPKLLFHYYDKDFNNEADTPDNFQSRRPNTSFCFLDIRSPGLGDTAMYLCATSRDRVGDTQYFGPGTRLTVL.

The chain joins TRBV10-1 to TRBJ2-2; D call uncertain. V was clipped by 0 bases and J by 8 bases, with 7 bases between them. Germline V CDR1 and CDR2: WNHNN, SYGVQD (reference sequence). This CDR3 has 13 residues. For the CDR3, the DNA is TGCGCCAGCAGTGAGTCGACGTGGGGGGAGCTGTTTTTT. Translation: CASSESTWGELFF.

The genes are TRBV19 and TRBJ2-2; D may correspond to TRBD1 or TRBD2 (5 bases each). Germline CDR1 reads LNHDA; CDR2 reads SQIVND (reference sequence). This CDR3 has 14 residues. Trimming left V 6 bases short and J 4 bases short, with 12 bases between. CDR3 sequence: CASRKSGTTGELFF. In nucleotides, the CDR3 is TGTGCCAGTAGAAAGTCCGGGACCACCGGGGAGCTGTTTTTT.